The present TCR beta chain was sequenced within a study of T-cell memory formation after mild COVID-19. The CDR3 length is 16 residues. V gave up 2 bases and J gave up 9 bases; unmatched junction bases: 14. Germline V gives CDR1 SGHVS, CDR2 FQNEAQ. cDNA libraries for TCR alpha and TCR beta, carrying sample barcodes and UMIs, came from 5'RACE with constant-segment primers. TCRdb redid the calling of the 5' RACE reads with MiXCR, one entry per CDR3 protein. Of around 470,000 distinct CDR3 sequences listed, about 20% are singletons. This clonotype was counted a few times. What it recognizes is unknown. Findings of the study overall: Chiefly within CM and EM were the contracting CD4+ clones; CD8+ ones were within EMRA.

Sequencing was carried out using PBMCs or a T cell subset sorted from them (not recorded which). The source of this sequence is an adult woman who had mild COVID-19 (a few samples of this study predate the infection). Cell type and time point are not known. This chain joins TRBV7-8 and TRBJ2-7, with 9 bases that match TRBD2. DNA of the CDR3: TGTGCCAGCAGCTTACCCAGCGGGAGGTCAACTGGGGGGCAGTACTTC. Its translation: CASSLPSGRSTGGQYF.